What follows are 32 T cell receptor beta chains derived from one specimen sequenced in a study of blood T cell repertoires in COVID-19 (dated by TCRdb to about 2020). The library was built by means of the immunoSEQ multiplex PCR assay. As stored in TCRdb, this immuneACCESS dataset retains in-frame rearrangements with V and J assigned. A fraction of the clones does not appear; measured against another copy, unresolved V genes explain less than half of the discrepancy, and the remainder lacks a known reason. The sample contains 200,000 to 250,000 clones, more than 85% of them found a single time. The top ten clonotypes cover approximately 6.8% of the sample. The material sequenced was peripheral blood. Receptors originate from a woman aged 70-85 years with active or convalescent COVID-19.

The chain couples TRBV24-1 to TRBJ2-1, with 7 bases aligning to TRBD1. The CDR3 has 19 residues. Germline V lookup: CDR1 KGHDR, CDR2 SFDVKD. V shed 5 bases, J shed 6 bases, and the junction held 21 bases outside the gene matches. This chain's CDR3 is CATSGGPSTGPYKVNEQFF. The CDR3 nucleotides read TGTGCCACCAGTGGGGGGCCTTCGACAGGGCCCTACAAAGTCAATGAGCAGTTCTTC.

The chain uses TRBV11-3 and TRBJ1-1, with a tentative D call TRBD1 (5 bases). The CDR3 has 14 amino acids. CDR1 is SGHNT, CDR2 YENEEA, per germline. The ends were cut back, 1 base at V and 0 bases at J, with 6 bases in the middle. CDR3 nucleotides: TGTGCCAGCAGCTTAGGGGGCCTGAACACTGAAGCTTTCTTT. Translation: CASSLGGLNTEAFF.

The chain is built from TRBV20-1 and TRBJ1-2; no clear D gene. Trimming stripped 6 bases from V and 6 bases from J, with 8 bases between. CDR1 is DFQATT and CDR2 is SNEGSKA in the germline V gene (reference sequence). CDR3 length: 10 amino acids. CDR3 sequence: CSATDNGYTF. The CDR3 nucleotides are TGCAGTGCCACCGACAATGGCTACACCTTC.

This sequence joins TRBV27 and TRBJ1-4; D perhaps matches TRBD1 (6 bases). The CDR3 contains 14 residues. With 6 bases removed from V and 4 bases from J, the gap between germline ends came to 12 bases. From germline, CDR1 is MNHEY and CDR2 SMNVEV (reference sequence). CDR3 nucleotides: TGTGCCAGCAGAACCGGGACATTTAATGAAAAACTGTTTTTT. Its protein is CASRTGTFNEKLFF.

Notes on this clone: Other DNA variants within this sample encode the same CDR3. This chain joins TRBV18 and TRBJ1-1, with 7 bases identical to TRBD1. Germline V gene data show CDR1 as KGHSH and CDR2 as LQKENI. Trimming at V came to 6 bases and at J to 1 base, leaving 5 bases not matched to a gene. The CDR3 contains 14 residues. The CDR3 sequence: CASSPGTENTEAFF. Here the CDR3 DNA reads TGTGCCAGCTCCCCTGGGACAGAGAACACTGAAGCTTTCTTT.

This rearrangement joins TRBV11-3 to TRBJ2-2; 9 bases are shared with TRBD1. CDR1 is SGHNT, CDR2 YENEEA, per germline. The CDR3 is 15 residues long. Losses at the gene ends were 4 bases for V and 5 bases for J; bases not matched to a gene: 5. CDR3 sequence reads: CASSSGTGRTGELFF. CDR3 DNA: TGTGCCAGCAGCTCCGGGACAGGGAGAACCGGGGAGCTGTTTTTT.

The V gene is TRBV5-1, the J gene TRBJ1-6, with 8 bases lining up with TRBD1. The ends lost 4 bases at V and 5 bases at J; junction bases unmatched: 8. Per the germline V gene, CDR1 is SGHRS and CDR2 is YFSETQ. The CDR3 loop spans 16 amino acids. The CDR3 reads CASSLATGVDNSPLHF. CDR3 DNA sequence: TGCGCCAGCAGCCTCGCGACAGGGGTGGATAATTCACCCCTCCACTTT.

In nucleotides, the CDR3 is TGTGCCATCGGGGGGGACCTGGAGACCCAGTACTTC. Translated, it gives CAIGGDLETQYF. The V and J genes are TRBV10-3 and TRBJ2-5; 7 nucleotides line up with TRBD2. Germline lookup yields CDR1 ENHRY and CDR2 SYGVKD. After removal of 8 bases from V and 5 bases from J, the junction contained 5 bases not matched to a gene. This CDR3 has 12 amino acids.

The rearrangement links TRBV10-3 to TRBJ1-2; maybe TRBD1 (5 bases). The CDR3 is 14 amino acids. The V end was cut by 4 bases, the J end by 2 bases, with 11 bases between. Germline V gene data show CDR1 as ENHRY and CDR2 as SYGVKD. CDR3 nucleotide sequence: TGTGCCATCAGTGGGACATCCGGAAACTATGGCTACACCTTC. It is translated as CAISGTSGNYGYTF.

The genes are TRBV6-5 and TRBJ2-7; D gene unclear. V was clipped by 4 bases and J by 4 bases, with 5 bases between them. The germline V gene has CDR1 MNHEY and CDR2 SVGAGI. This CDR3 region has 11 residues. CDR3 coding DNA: TGTGCCAGCAGTTCCTTATACGAGCAGTACTTC. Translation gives CASSSLYEQYF.

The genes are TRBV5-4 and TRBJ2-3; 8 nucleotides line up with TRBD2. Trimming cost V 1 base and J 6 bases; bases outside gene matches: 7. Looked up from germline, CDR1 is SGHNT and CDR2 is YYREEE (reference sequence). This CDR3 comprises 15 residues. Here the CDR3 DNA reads TGTGCCAGCAGCTTGAGCGGGGGCCAGGCGGATACGCAGTATTTT. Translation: CASSLSGGQADTQYF. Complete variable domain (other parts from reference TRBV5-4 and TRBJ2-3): ETGVTQSPTHLIKTRGQQVTLRCSSQSGHNTVSWYQQALGQGPQFIFQYYREEENGRGNFPPRFSGLQFPNYSSELNVNALELDDSALYLCASSLSGGQADTQYFGPGTRLTVL.

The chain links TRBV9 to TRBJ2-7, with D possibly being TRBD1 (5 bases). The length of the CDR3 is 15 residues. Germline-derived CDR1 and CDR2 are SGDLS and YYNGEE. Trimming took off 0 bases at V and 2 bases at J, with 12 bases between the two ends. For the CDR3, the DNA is TGTGCCAGCAGCGTAGGGGAAGGACACCCCTACGAGCAGTACTTC. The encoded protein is CASSVGEGHPYEQYF.

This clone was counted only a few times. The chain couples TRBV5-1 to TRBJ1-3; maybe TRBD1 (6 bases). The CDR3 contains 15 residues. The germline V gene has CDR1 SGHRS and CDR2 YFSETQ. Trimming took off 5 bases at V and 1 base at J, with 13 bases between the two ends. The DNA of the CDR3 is TGCGCCAGCAGGGCAGGGACACAGTCTGGAAACACCATATATTTT. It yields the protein CASRAGTQSGNTIYF.

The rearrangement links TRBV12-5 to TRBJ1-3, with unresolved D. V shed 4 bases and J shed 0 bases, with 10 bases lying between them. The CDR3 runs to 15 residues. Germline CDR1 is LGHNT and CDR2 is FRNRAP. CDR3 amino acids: CASGSLLFSGNTIYF. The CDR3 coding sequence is TGTGCTAGTGGTTCCCTACTGTTCTCTGGAAACACCATATATTTT.

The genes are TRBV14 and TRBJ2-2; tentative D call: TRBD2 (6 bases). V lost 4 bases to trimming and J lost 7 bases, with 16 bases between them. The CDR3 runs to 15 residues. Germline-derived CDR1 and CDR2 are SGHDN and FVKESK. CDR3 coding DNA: TGTGCCAGCAGCCCCCTGAGCAGGGAGGACGGGGAGCTGTTTTTT. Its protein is CASSPLSREDGELFF.

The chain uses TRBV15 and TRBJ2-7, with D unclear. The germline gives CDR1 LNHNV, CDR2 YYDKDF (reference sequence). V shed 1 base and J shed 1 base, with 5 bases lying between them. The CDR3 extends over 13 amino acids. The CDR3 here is CATSRAESYEQYF. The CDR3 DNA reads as TGTGCCACCAGCAGAGCGGAGTCCTACGAGCAGTACTTC.

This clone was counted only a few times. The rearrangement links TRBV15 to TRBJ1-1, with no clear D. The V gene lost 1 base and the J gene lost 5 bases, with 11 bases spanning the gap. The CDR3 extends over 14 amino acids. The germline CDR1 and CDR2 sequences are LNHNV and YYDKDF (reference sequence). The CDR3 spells CATSRGSFRTEAFF. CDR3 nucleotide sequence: TGTGCCACCAGCAGAGGGTCATTTCGGACTGAAGCTTTCTTT.

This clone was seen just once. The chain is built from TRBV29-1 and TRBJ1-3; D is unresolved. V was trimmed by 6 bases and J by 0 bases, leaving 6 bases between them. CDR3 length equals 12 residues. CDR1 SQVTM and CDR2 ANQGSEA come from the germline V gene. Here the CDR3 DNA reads TGCAGCGTACTGAGCTCTGGAAACACCATATATTTT. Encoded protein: CSVLSSGNTIYF.

This chain's CDR3 is CSVSDRYMNTEAFF. The CDR3, as DNA: TGCAGCGTCTCCGACAGATACATGAACACTGAAGCTTTCTTT. This rearrangement joins TRBV29-1 to TRBJ1-1; perhaps TRBD1 as D (5 bases). V was cut by 6 bases and J by 0 bases, with 14 bases left in between. Germline lookup yields CDR1 SQVTM and CDR2 ANQGSEA. This CDR3 contains 14 residues.

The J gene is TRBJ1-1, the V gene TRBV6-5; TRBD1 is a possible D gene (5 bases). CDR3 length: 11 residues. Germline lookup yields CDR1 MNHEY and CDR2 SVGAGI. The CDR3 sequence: CVLQGWMEAFF. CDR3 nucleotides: TGTGTTCTTCAGGGCTGGATGGAAGCTTTCTTT.

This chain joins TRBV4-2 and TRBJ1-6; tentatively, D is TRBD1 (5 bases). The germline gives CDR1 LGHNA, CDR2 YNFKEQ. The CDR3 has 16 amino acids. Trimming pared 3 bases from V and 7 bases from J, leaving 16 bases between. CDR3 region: CASSHDSRVGNSPLHF. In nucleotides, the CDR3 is TGTGCCAGCAGCCATGATTCCAGGGTAGGAAATTCACCCCTCCACTTT.

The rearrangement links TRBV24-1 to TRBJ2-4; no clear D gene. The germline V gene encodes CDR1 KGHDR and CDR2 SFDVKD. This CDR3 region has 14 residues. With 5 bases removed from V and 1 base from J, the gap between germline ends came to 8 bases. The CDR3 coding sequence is TGTGCCACCAGTGGTGGCGGCGCCAAAAACATTCAGTACTTC. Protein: CATSGGGAKNIQYF.

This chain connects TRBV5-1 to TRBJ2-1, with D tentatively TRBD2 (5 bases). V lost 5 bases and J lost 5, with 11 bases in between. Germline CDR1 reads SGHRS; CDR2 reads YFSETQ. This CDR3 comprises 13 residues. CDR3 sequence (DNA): TGCGCCAGCAGGTTTAGCGCCAACAATGAGCAGTTCTTC. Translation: CASRFSANNEQFF.

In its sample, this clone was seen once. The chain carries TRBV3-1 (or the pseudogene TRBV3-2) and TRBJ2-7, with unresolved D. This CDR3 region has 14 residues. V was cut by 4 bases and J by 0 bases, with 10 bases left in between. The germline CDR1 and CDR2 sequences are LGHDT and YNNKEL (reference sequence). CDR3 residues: CASSLGPSSYEQYF. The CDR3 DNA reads TGTGCCAGCAGCCTCGGTCCGAGCTCCTACGAGCAGTACTTC.

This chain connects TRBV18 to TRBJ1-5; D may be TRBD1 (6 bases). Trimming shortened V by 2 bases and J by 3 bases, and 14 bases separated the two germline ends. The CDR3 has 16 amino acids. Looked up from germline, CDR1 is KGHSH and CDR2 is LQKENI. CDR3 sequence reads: CASSPDRQVNNQPQHF. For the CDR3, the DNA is TGTGCCAGCTCACCAGACCGACAGGTAAACAATCAGCCCCAGCATTTT.

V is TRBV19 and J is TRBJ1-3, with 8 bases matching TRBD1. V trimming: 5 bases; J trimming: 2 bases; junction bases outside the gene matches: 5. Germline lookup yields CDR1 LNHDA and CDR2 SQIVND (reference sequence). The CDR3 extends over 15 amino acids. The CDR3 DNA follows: TGTGCCAGTAGTGCGAGACAGGGGACTGGAAACACCATATATTTT. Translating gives CASSARQGTGNTIYF. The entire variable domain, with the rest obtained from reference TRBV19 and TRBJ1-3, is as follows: DGGITQSPKYLFRKEGQNVTLSCEQNLNHDAMYWYRQDPGQGLRLIYYSQIVNDFQKGDIAEGYSVSREKKESFPLTVTSAQKNPTAFYLCASSARQGTGNTIYFGEGSWLTVV.

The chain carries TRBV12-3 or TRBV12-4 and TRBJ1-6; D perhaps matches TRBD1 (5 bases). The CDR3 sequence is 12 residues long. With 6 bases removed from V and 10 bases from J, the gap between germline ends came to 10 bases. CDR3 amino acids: CASSRVGSPLHF. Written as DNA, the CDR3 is TGTGCCAGCAGCAGGGTTGGGTCACCCCTCCACTTT.

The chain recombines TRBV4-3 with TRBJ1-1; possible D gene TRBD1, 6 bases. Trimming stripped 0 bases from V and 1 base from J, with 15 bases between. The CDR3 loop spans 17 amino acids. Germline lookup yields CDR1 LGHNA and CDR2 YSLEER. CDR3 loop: CASSQDPGGLKNTEAFF. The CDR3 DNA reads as TGCGCCAGCAGCCAAGATCCGGGGGGGCTAAAGAACACTGAAGCTTTCTTT.

The DNA for the CDR3 is TGTGCCAGCAGGGCACGATTGCTGGCGAACACTGAAGCTTTCTTT. Translating it yields CASRARLLANTEAFF. V and J are TRBV2 and TRBJ1-1; D is ambiguous. The germline V gene encodes CDR1 SNHLY and CDR2 FYNNEI. CDR3 length: 15 residues. The V end lost 6 bases, the J end lost 1 base, and 15 bases lay between the germline ends.

DNA of the CDR3: TGTGCCAGCTCACCCCCGGGACAGGTTAAAAACATTCAGTACTTC. It encodes CASSPPGQVKNIQYF. The chain employs TRBV18 and TRBJ2-4; 8 nucleotides match TRBD1. CDR1 is KGHSH, CDR2 LQKENI, per germline. The CDR3 length is 15 residues. Losses at the gene ends were 3 bases for V and 4 bases for J; bases not matched to a gene: 5.

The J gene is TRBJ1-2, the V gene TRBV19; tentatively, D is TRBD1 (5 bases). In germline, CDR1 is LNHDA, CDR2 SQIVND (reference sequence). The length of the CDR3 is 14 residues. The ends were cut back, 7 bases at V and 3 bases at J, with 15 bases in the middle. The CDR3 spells CASTSPGADYGYTF. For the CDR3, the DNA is TGTGCCAGTACTTCCCCTGGGGCTGACTATGGCTACACCTTC.

CDR3 loop: CASSIAPGGAGNTIYF. The CDR3 DNA reads TGTGCCAGTAGTATCGCTCCAGGGGGCGCGGGAAACACCATATATTTT. This chain links TRBV19 with TRBJ1-3; 8 bases fit TRBD1. Germline CDR1 LNHDA, CDR2 SQIVND (reference sequence). The CDR3 totals 16 residues. V shed 3 bases and J 4 bases; nucleotides not matched to a gene: 8. Complete variable domain (other parts from reference TRBV19 and TRBJ1-3): DGGITQSPKYLFRKEGQNVTLSCEQNLNHDAMYWYRQDPGQGLRLIYYSQIVNDFQKGDIAEGYSVSREKKESFPLTVTSAQKNPTAFYLCASSIAPGGAGNTIYFGEGSWLTVV.